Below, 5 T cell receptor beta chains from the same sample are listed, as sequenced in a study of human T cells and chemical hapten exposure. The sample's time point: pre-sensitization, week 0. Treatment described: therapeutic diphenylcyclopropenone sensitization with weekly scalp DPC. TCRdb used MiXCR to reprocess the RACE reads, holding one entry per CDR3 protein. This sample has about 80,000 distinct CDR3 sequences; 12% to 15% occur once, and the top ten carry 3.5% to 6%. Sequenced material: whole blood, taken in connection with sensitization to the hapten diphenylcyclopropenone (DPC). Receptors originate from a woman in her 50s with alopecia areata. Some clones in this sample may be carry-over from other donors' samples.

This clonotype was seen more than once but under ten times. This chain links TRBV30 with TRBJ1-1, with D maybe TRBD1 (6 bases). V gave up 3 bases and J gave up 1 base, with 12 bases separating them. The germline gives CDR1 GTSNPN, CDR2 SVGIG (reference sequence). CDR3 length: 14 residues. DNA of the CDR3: TGTGCCTGGAGGCCCGGGACACCGAACACTGAAGCTTTCTTT. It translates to CAWRPGTPNTEAFF.

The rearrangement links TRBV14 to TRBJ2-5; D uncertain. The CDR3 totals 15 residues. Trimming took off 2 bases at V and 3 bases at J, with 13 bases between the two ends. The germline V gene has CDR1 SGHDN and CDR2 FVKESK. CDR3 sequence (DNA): TGTGCCAGCAGCCAAAACGGCCTGGTAAAAGAGACCCAGTACTTC. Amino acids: CASSQNGLVKETQYF.

The CDR3 spells CASRTTGAGANVLTF. As DNA, the CDR3 is TGTGCCAGCAGAACGACAGGGGCTGGGGCCAACGTCCTGACTTTC. This chain connects TRBV28 to TRBJ2-6, with 8 positions matching TRBD1. The V segment lost 6 bases and the J segment 2 bases; nucleotides outside the gene matches: 3. CDR3 length: 15 residues. The germline CDR1 and CDR2 sequences are MDHEN and SYDVKM.

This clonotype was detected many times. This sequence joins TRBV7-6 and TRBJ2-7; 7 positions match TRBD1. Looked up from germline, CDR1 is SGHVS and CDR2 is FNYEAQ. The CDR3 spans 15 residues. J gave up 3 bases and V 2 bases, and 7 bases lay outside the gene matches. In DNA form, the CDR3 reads TGTGCCAGCAGCTTAAAGGGGGCAGGGGACTACGAGCAGTACTTC. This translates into CASSLKGAGDYEQYF. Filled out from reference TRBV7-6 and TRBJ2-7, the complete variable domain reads GAGVSQSPRYKVTKRGQDVALRCDPISGHVSLYWYRQALGQGPEFLTYFNYEAQQDKSGLPNDRFSAERPEGSISTLTIQRTEQRDSAMYRCASSLKGAGDYEQYFGPGTRLTVT.

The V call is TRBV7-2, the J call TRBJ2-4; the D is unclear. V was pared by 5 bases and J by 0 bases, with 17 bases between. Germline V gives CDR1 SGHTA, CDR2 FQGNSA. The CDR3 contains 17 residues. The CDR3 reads CASSRVAQPLAKNIQYF. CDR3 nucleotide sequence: TGTGCCAGCAGCCGAGTAGCCCAACCCCTAGCCAAAAACATTCAGTACTTC.